The 27 T cell receptor beta chains below come from one sample, sequenced in a study of shared clonotypes between healthy human individuals. The protocol was immunoSEQ multiplex PCR, while the TCRdb copy is restricted to in-frame clones and leaves out a portion. The data hold around 1.9 million clones, with 90% to 95% observed a single time. CD45RO-negative CD8 cells positively selected for CCR7 made up the naive population, which excluded terminally differentiated effector memory CD45RA+ cells. What was sequenced was naive CD8+ T cells from PBMCs. The receptor set was obtained from a man between 18 and 29 years old in good health. Some clones in this sample may be carry-over from other donors' samples.

V gene TRBV7-3 combines with J gene TRBJ2-5; D tentatively reads TRBD1 or TRBD2 (5 bases each). Deletions cut 6 bases from V and 2 bases from J, with 10 bases between. The CDR3 is made up of 13 amino acids. The V gene's germline CDR1 is SGHTA and CDR2 FQGTGA. The CDR3 DNA sequence: TGTGCCAGCAGTGATGGGGGACAAGAGACCCAGTACTTC. Protein product: CASSDGGQETQYF.

J is TRBJ1-1 and V is TRBV27; 7 bases agree with TRBD1. The germline V gene encodes CDR1 MNHEY and CDR2 SMNVEV (reference sequence). The CDR3 spans 15 residues. V shed 5 bases and J 2 bases; nucleotides not matched to a gene: 8. CDR3 in DNA: TGTGCCAGCAGTCCCAGGGGGGACTTTAACACTGAAGCTTTCTTT. Amino acid sequence: CASSPRGDFNTEAFF.

The gene calls are TRBV7-3 and TRBJ2-3, with D perhaps assigned TRBD1 or TRBD2 (5 bases each). Germline CDR1 and CDR2: SGHTA and FQGTGA. The CDR3 is made up of 13 amino acids. With 5 bases removed from V and 6 bases from J, the gap between germline ends came to 12 bases. In DNA form, the CDR3 reads TGTGCCAGCAGCCTCGGGACCCCCGATACGCAGTATTTT. This gives the protein CASSLGTPDTQYF.

The chain has TRBV2 and TRBJ2-2; a weak D match, TRBD1 (6 bases). V was clipped by 8 bases and J by 6 bases, with 22 bases between them. This CDR3 comprises 16 residues. Germline assignment: CDR1 SNHLY and CDR2 FYNNEI. The CDR3 loop is CASSTPGRGRAGELFF. The CDR3 region has the DNA TGTGCCAGCTCGACTCCAGGCAGGGGAAGGGCCGGGGAGCTGTTTTTT.

The J gene is TRBJ2-1, the V gene TRBV7-8; D gene uncertain. Per the germline V gene, CDR1 is SGHVS and CDR2 is FQNEAQ. This CDR3 is 13 amino acids long. Trimming cost V 2 bases and J 10 bases, with 12 bases left between them. The CDR3 is CASSLSSEVEQFF. CDR3 DNA: TGTGCCAGCAGCTTAAGTTCCGAAGTAGAGCAGTTCTTC.

This clone turned up a few times. This rearrangement joins TRBV4-1 to TRBJ1-4; D gene ambiguous. The V gene lost 3 bases and the J gene lost 3 bases, with 5 bases spanning the gap. Germline V lookup: CDR1 MGHRA, CDR2 YSYEKL. There are 13 residues in the CDR3. CDR3 region: CASSQFSNEKLFF. Written as DNA, the CDR3 is TGCGCCAGCAGCCAGTTCTCTAATGAAAAACTGTTTTTT.

This clone was seen a single time. The chain joins TRBV5-1 to TRBJ1-2; a weak D match, TRBD1 (5 bases). There are 16 residues in the CDR3. V lost 4 bases and J lost 4, with 20 bases in between. Germline V gene lookup returns CDR1 SGHRS and CDR2 YFSETQ. The CDR3 sequence is CASSLDILGTTYGYTF. Here the CDR3 DNA reads TGCGCCAGCAGCCTAGATATCCTTGGGACCACCTATGGCTACACCTTC.

Points on this clone: Within the sample, other DNA sequences also encode this same CDR3. This sequence joins TRBV29-1 and TRBJ2-7; a weak D match, TRBD1 (6 bases). The CDR3 extends over 12 amino acids. V was clipped by 6 bases and J by 0 bases, with 9 bases between them. Germline V gene sequence: CDR1 SQVTM, CDR2 ANQGSEA. This chain's CDR3 is CSVRDTSYEQYF. CDR3 nucleotides: TGCAGCGTCAGGGACACCTCCTACGAGCAGTACTTC.

This clone occurred once. The rearrangement links TRBV27 to TRBJ2-7, with D perhaps matching TRBD1 or TRBD2 (6 bases each). Germline lookup yields CDR1 MNHEY and CDR2 SMNVEV (reference sequence). V dropped 4 bases and J dropped 1 base, with 17 bases sitting between them. This CDR3 is 16 amino acids long. CDR3 nucleotides: TGTGCCAGCAGTTGGGGGCGGGGATCAGGGTCCTACGAGCAGTACTTC. Translating gives CASSWGRGSGSYEQYF.

The chain joins TRBV28 to TRBJ2-7; D unresolved. The CDR3 sequence is 12 residues long. Per the germline V gene, CDR1 is MDHEN and CDR2 is SYDVKM. For the CDR3, the DNA is TGTGCTACTCAGCCCCGCAGTTACGAGCAGTACTTC. The encoded protein is CATQPRSYEQYF.

The chain carries TRBV27 and TRBJ2-7, with 12 bases fitting TRBD2. The germline V gene encodes CDR1 MNHEY and CDR2 SMNVEV (reference sequence). With V trimmed by 7 bases and J by 5 bases, 6 bases remained unmatched. CDR3 length: 14 residues. The CDR3 DNA is TGTGCCAGCAACCAACTAGCGGGAGGCAACGAGCAGTACTTC. This codes for CASNQLAGGNEQYF.

The chain couples TRBV7-9 to TRBJ2-1; TRBD1 agrees at 10 bases. V lost 5 bases, J lost 3 bases, and 16 bases stayed unmatched. The CDR3 covers 19 residues. Germline values: CDR1 SEHNR, CDR2 FQNEAQ (reference sequence). The DNA for the CDR3 is TGTGCCAGCAGCCCGGGGACAGGGGATGCCCTTGTTTTCTACAATGAGCAGTTCTTC. It encodes CASSPGTGDALVFYNEQFF. Filled out from reference TRBV7-9 and TRBJ2-1, the complete variable domain reads DTGVSQNPRHKITKRGQNVTFRCDPISEHNRLYWYRQTLGQGPEFLTYFQNEAQLEKSRLLSDRFSAERPKGSFSTLEIQRTEQGDSAMYLCASSPGTGDALVFYNEQFFGPGTRLTVL.

The chain has TRBV4-1 and TRBJ1-1, with D perhaps matching TRBD1 (6 bases). The CDR3 has 15 residues. The V gene's germline CDR1 is MGHRA and CDR2 YSYEKL. V was pared by 4 bases and J by 7 bases, with 19 bases between. The CDR3 here is CASSRTGLEGGEAFF. The CDR3 DNA sequence: TGCGCCAGCAGCCGAACCGGACTGGAGGGGGGTGAAGCTTTCTTT.

The chain has TRBV12-5 and TRBJ2-1, with 10 nucleotides matching TRBD2. J was trimmed by 2 bases and V by 4 bases; bases with no gene match: 5. CDR1 is LGHNT and CDR2 is FRNRAP in the germline V gene. This CDR3 is built from 16 residues. CDR3 in DNA: TGTGCTAGTGGTTCTTGGACTAGCGGCCCCTACAATGAGCAGTTCTTC. Translation: CASGSWTSGPYNEQFF.

This clone has a handful of counts. The same CDR3 also results from other DNA sequences found in this sample. This chain links TRBV6-5 with TRBJ1-1; D possibly corresponds to TRBD1 (6 bases). Germline assignment: CDR1 MNHEY and CDR2 SVGAGI. CDR3 length: 13 residues. Deletions cut 6 bases from V and 2 bases from J, with 10 bases between. In nucleotides, the CDR3 is TGTGCCAGCAGCGACAGGAGAAACACTGAAGCTTTCTTT. Encoded protein: CASSDRRNTEAFF.

The count of this clone is one. This chain connects TRBV6-1 to TRBJ1-2, with a possible D match to TRBD1 (5 bases). The CDR3 has 14 residues. Trimming pared 3 bases from V and 3 bases from J, leaving 11 bases between. Germline CDR1 MNHNS, CDR2 SASEGT. This CDR3 is CASSDWGEDYGYTF. DNA for the CDR3: TGTGCCAGCAGTGATTGGGGGGAAGACTATGGCTACACCTTC.

The chain couples TRBV19 to TRBJ2-7; no clear D. This CDR3 contains 12 residues. Germline CDR1 and CDR2: LNHDA and SQIVND (reference sequence). Trimming left V 4 bases short and J 6 bases short, with 10 bases between. The CDR3 nucleotides read TGTGCCAGTAGTACGTACCTGGGCGAGCAGTACTTC. Translating it yields CASSTYLGEQYF. Looking up the rest from reference TRBV19 and TRBJ2-7 gives the full variable domain: DGGITQSPKYLFRKEGQNVTLSCEQNLNHDAMYWYRQDPGQGLRLIYYSQIVNDFQKGDIAEGYSVSREKKESFPLTVTSAQKNPTAFYLCASSTYLGEQYFGPGTRLTVT.

The rearrangement links TRBV2 to TRBJ2-3; TRBD2 aligns across 9 bases. The CDR3 is 16 residues long. Trimming removed 2 bases from V and 4 bases from J; junction bases left unmatched: 7. Germline V gives CDR1 SNHLY, CDR2 FYNNEI. CDR3 sequence (DNA): TGTGCCAGCAGTGAACGGCTAGCGGGAACGTCAGATACGCAGTATTTT. Protein sequence: CASSERLAGTSDTQYF.

The rearrangement uses TRBV27 and TRBJ1-1, with D perhaps TRBD1 (5 bases). The CDR3 has 14 residues. CDR1 and CDR2 (germline): MNHEY, SMNVEV (reference sequence). The V gene lost 5 bases and the J gene lost 5 bases, with 15 bases spanning the gap. The CDR3 sequence is CASSKGPPGTEAFF. In DNA form, the CDR3 reads TGTGCCAGCAGTAAGGGACCCCCGGGGACTGAAGCTTTCTTT.

This clone showed up just once. The CDR3 coding sequence is TGTGCCAGCAGTTCCATCGCGGAGGGTTTTTCGTACGAGCAGTACTTC. Protein: CASSSIAEGFSYEQYF. This rearrangement joins TRBV27 to TRBJ2-7; TRBD2 is a possible D gene (6 bases). Trimming pared 4 bases from V and 4 bases from J, leaving 20 bases between. The germline V gene has CDR1 MNHEY and CDR2 SMNVEV (reference sequence). The CDR3 length is 16 residues.

The gene calls are TRBV7-9 and TRBJ2-7; maybe TRBD1 (5 bases). Germline V lookup: CDR1 SEHNR, CDR2 FQNEAQ (reference sequence). This CDR3 region has 12 residues. Trimming stripped 2 bases from V and 6 bases from J, with 8 bases between. This chain's CDR3 is CASSLQGFEQYF. The CDR3, as DNA: TGTGCCAGCAGCTTACAGGGATTCGAGCAGTACTTC.

The gene calls are TRBV28 and TRBJ2-2, with D uncertain. The V end was cut by 3 bases, the J end by 3 bases, with 20 bases between. The V gene's germline CDR1 is MDHEN and CDR2 SYDVKM. This CDR3 has 18 amino acids. The CDR3 DNA follows: TGTGCCAGCAGTTTCGGATTTTCATTGGATGAGTACACCGGGGAGCTGTTTTTT. Translating it yields CASSFGFSLDEYTGELFF.

The rearrangement joins TRBV7-2 to TRBJ2-1, with D tentatively TRBD2 (6 bases). Trimming removed 1 base at V and 6 bases at J, with 13 bases between. The germline gives CDR1 SGHTA, CDR2 FQGNSA. The CDR3 runs to 15 residues. CDR3 DNA: TGTGCCAGCAGCTTAGGGCTAGCGCCTTCCAATGAGCAGTTCTTC. Residues: CASSLGLAPSNEQFF. The variable domain in full, completed from reference TRBV7-2 and TRBJ2-1, reads GAGVSQSPSNKVTEKGKDVELRCDPISGHTALYWYRQSLGQGLEFLIYFQGNSAPDKSGLPSDRFSAERTGGSVSTLTIQRTQQEDSAVYLCASSLGLAPSNEQFFGPGTRLTVL.

A word on this clone: At one end, the junction sequence differs from germline, possibly due to a read error. This chain connects TRBV5-1 to TRBJ2-5, with 8 bases identical to TRBD1. CDR1 SGHRS and CDR2 YFSETQ come from the germline V gene. The CDR3 sequence is 11 residues long. Here the CDR3 DNA reads TGCGCCAGCAGCTTAGGACAGGGCAGTCACTTC. This gives the protein CASSLGQGSHF. The complete variable domain, with remaining parts taken from reference TRBV5-1 and TRBJ2-5, reads KAGVTQTPRYLIKTRGQQVTLSCSPISGHRSVSWYQQTPGQGLQFLFEYFSETQRNKGNFPGRFSGRQFSNSRSEMNVSTLELGDSALYLCASSLGQGSHFGPGTRLLVL.

J is TRBJ1-6 and V is TRBV6-5, with a weak D call TRBD1 (6 bases). The CDR3 loop spans 15 amino acids. Between the trimmed V and J ends, which lost 7 bases and 8 bases, there was a span of 18 bases. Germline-derived CDR1 and CDR2 are MNHEY and SVGAGI. CDR3 in DNA: TGTGCCAGCAACCCAGACAGGCGACCGTATTCACCCCTCCACTTT. This sequence encodes CASNPDRRPYSPLHF.

The gene calls are TRBV7-6 and TRBJ2-7; 8 bases are a match to TRBD1. Germline CDR1 SGHVS, CDR2 FNYEAQ. Trimming took 3 bases from V and 2 from J; bases not matched to a gene: 6. The CDR3 has 15 residues. CDR3 sequence (DNA): TGTGCCAGCAGCTTGGGTACCAGGGGGCCCTACGAGCAGTACTTC. It translates to CASSLGTRGPYEQYF. The whole variable domain, remainder taken from reference TRBV7-6 and TRBJ2-7, is GAGVSQSPRYKVTKRGQDVALRCDPISGHVSLYWYRQALGQGPEFLTYFNYEAQQDKSGLPNDRFSAERPEGSISTLTIQRTEQRDSAMYRCASSLGTRGPYEQYFGPGTRLTVT.

The chain carries TRBV27 and TRBJ2-1; TRBD2 matches 7 bases. This CDR3 is 13 amino acids long. The germline CDR1 and CDR2 sequences are MNHEY and SMNVEV (reference sequence). V trimming: 5 bases; J trimming: 7 bases; junction bases outside the gene matches: 5. CDR3 coding DNA: TGTGCCAGCAGTCCTGGACTAGTTAATGAGCAGTTCTTC. Translation gives CASSPGLVNEQFF.